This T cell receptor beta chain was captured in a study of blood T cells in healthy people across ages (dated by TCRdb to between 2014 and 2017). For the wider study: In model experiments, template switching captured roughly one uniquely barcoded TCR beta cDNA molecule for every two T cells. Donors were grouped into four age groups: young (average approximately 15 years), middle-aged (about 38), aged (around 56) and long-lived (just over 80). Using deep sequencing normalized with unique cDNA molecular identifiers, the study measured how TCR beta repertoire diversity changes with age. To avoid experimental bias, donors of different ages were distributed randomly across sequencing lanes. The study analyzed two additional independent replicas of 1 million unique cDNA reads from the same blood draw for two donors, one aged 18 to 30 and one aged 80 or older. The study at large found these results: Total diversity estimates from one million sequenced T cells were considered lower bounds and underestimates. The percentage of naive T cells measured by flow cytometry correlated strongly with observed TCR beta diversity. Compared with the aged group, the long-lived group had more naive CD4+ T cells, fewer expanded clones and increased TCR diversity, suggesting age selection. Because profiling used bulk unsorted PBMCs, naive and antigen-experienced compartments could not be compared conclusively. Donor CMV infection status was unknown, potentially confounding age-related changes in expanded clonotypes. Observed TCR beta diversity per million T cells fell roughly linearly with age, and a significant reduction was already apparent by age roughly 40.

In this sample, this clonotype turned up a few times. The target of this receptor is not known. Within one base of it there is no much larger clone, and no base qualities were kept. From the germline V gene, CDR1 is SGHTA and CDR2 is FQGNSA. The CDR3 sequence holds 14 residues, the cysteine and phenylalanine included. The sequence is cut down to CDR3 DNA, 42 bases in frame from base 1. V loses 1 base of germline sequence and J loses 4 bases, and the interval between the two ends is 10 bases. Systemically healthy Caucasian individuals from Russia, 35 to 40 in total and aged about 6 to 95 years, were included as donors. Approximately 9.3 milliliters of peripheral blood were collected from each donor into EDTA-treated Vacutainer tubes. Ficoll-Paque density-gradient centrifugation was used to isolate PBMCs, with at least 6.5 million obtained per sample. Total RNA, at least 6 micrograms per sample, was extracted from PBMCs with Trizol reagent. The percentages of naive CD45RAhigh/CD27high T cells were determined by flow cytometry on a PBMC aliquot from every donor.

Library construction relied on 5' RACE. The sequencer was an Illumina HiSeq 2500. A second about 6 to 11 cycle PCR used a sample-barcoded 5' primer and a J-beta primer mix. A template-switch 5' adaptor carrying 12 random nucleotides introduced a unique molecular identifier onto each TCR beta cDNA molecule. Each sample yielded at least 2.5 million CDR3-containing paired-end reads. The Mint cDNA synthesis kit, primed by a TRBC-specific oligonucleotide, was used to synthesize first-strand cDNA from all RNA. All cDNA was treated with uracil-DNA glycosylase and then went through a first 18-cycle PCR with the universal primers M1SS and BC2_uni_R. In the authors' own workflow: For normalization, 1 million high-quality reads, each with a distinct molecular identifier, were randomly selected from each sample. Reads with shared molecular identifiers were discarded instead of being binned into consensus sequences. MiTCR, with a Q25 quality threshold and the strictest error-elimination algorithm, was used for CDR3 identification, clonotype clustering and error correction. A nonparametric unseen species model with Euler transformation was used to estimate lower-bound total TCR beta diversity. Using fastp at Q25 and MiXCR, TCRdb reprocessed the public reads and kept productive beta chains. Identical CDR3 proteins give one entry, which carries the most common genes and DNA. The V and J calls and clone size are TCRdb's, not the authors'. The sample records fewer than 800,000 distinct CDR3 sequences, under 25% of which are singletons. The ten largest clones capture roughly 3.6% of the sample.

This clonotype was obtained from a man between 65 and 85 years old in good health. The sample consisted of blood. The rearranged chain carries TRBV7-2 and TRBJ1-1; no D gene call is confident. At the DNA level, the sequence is TGTGCCAGCAGCTTAGGGCATGGGCTCACTGAAGCTTTCTTT. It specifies CASSLGHGLTEAFF.